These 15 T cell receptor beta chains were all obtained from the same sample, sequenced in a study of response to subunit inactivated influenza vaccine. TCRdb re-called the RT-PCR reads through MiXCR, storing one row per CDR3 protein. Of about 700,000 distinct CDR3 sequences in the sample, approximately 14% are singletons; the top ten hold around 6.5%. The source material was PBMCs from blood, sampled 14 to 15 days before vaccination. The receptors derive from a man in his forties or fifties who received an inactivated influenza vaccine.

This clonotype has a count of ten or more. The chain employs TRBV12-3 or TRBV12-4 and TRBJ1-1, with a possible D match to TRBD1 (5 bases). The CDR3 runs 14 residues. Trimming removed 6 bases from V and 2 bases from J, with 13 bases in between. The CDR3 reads CASSRFQGNTEAFF. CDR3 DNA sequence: TGTGCCAGCAGCCGTTTTCAGGGTAACACTGAAGCTTTCTTT.

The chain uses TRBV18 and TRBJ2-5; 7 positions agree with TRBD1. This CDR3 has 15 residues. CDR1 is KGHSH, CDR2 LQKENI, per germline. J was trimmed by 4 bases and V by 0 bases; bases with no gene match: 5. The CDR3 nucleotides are TGTGCCAGCTCACCACCCACAGGGGCGAGAGAGACCCAGTACTTC. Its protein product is CASSPPTGARETQYF.

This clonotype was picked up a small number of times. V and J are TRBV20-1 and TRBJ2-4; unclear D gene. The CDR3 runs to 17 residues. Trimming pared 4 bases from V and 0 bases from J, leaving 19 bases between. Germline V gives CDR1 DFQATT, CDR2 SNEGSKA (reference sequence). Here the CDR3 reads CSAKQLQLIVAKNIQYF. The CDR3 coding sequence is TGCAGTGCTAAACAATTACAGCTTATCGTAGCCAAAAACATTCAGTACTTC.

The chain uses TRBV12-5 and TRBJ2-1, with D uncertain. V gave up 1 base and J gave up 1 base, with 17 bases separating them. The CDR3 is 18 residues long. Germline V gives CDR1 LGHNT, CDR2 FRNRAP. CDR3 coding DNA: TGTGCTAGTGGTTTGGAGAGCGCCCTAACCTCTTCCTACAATGAGCAGTTCTTC. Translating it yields CASGLESALTSSYNEQFF. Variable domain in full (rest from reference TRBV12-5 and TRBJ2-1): DARVTQTPRHKVTEMGQEVTMRCQPILGHNTVFWYRQTMMQGLELLAYFRNRAPLDDSGMPKDRFSAEMPDATLATLKIQPSEPRDSAVYFCASGLESALTSSYNEQFFGPGTRLTVL.

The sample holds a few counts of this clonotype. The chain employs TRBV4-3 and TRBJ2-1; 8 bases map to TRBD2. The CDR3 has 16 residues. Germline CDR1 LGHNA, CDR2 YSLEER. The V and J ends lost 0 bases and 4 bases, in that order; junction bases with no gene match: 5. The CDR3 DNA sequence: TGCGCCAGCAGCCAAGATCTCGAGCGGGGGTACAATGAGCAGTTCTTC. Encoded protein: CASSQDLERGYNEQFF.

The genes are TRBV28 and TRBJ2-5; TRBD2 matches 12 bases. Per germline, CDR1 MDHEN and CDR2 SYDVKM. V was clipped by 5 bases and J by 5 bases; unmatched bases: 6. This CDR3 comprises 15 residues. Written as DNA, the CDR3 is TGTGCCAGCAGTCCCGGACTAGCGGGAAGTGAGACCCAGTACTTC. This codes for CASSPGLAGSETQYF.

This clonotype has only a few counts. The CDR3 region is CASSLGGLAGGEQFF. The CDR3, as DNA: TGTGCCAGCAGCTTAGGGGGACTAGCGGGGGGAGAGCAGTTCTTC. This sequence joins TRBV7-9 and TRBJ2-1; TRBD2 matches at 15 bases. The CDR3 covers 15 residues. V trimming: 1 base; J trimming: 10 bases; junction bases outside the gene matches: 2. Germline values: CDR1 SEHNR, CDR2 FQNEAQ (reference sequence).

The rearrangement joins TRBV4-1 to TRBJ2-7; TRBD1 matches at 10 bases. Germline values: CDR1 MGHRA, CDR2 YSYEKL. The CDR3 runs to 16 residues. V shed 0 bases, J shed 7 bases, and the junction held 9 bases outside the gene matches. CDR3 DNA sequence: TGCGCCAGCAGCCAAGATCCCCCCGACAGGGGGCGGGAGCAGTACTTC. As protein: CASSQDPPDRGREQYF.

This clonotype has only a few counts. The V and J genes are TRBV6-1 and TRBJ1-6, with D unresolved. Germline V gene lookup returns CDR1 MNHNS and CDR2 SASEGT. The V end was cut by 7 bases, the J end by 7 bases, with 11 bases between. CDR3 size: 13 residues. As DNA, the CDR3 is TGTGCCAGCAAGATCGTGGGGAATTCACCCCTCCACTTT. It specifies CASKIVGNSPLHF.

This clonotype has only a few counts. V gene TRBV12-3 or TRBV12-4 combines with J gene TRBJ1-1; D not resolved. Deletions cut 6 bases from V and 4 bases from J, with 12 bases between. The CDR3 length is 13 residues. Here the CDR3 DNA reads TGTGCCAGCAGGGAACAAGGGAGCACTGAAGCTTTCTTT. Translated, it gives CASREQGSTEAFF.

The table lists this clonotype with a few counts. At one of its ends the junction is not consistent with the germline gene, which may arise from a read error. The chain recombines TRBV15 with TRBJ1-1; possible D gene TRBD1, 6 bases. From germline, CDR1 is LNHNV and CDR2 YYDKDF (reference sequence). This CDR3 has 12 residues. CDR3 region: CATSRAAGDKVF. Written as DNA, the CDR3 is TGTGCCACCAGCAGAGCCGCAGGGGACAAGGTCTTT.

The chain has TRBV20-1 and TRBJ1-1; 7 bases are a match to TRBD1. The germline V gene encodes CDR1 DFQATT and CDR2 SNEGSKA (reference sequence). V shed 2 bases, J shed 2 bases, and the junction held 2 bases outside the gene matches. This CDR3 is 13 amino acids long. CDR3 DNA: TGCAGTGCTAGAACAGGGGACAACACTGAAGCTTTCTTT. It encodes CSARTGDNTEAFF.

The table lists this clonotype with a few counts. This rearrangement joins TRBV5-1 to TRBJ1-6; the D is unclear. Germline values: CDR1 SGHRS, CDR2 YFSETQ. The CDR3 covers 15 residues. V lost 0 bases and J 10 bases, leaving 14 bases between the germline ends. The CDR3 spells CASSLAGGLPSPLHF. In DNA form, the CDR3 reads TGCGCCAGCAGCTTGGCGGGCGGGTTACCCTCACCCCTCCACTTT.

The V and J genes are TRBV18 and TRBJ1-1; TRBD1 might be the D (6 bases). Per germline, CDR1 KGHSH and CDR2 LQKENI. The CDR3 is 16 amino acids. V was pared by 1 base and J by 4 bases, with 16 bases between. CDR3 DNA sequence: TGTGCCAGCTCACCACTGTCGGCAGGGGTTGGCACTGAAGCTTTCTTT. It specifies CASSPLSAGVGTEAFF.

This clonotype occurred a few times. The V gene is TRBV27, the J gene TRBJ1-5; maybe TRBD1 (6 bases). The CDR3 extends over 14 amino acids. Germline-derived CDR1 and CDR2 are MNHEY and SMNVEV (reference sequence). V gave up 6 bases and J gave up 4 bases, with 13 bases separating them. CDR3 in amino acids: CASSNWGANQPQHF. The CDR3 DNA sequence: TGTGCCAGCAGCAACTGGGGGGCGAATCAGCCCCAGCATTTT.